Following are 20 T cell receptor beta chains from one sample sequenced in a study of control samples from healthy donors and cancer patients. The protocol was immunoSEQ multiplex PCR, while the TCRdb copy is restricted to in-frame clones and leaves out a portion. The sample yields some 79,000 clones, 89% seen once. Specimen: blood. All receptors come from a middle-aged man in good health.

The gene calls are TRBV5-6 and TRBJ1-4; TRBD1 is a possible D gene (5 bases). The CDR3 consists of 13 residues. The germline V and J ends were trimmed by 1 base and 8 bases, with 9 bases remaining between them. The germline V gene encodes CDR1 SGHDT and CDR2 YYEEEE. The CDR3 sequence: CASSLWPGEKLFF. The CDR3 nucleotides read TGTGCCAGCAGCTTGTGGCCAGGGGAAAAACTGTTTTTT.

The V and J genes are TRBV9 and TRBJ1-4; D ambiguous. The CDR3 runs to 14 residues. CDR1 and CDR2 from the germline V gene are SGDLS and YYNGEE. V gave up 3 bases and J gave up 5 bases, with 11 bases separating them. As DNA, the CDR3 is TGTGCCAGCAGCGGAACCGCCCCGAATGAAAAACTGTTTTTT. It codes for CASSGTAPNEKLFF.

V gene TRBV15 combines with J gene TRBJ2-3; D may correspond to TRBD1 or TRBD2 (5 bases each). CDR3 length equals 16 residues. CDR1 and CDR2 from the germline V gene are LNHNV and YYDKDF (reference sequence). With 0 bases removed from V and 4 bases from J, the gap between germline ends came to 14 bases. The CDR3 spells CATSRDSLGVPDTQYF. For the CDR3, the DNA is TGTGCCACCAGCAGAGACAGCTTGGGGGTCCCAGATACGCAGTATTTT.

The chain links TRBV12-5 to TRBJ2-7; D may be TRBD1 or TRBD2 (6 bases each). Between the trimmed V and J ends, which lost 6 bases and 4 bases, there was a span of 16 bases. The CDR3 covers 14 residues. CDR1 is LGHNT and CDR2 is FRNRAP in the germline V gene. The CDR3 here is CASGLGVGGYEQYF. The CDR3 region has the DNA TGTGCTAGTGGGCTGGGGGTAGGGGGGTACGAGCAGTACTTC. Based on the CDR3 plus reference TRBV12-5 and TRBJ2-7, the full variable domain is DARVTQTPRHKVTEMGQEVTMRCQPILGHNTVFWYRQTMMQGLELLAYFRNRAPLDDSGMPKDRFSAEMPDATLATLKIQPSEPRDSAVYFCASGLGVGGYEQYFGPGTRLTVT.

CDR3 coding DNA: TGCGCCAGCAGCCAAGATTGGGATCGGAATGAAAAACTGTTTTTT. Translated, it gives CASSQDWDRNEKLFF. This rearrangement joins TRBV4-3 to TRBJ1-4, with D unclear. Trimming removed 0 bases at V and 5 bases at J, with 10 bases between. The CDR3 covers 15 residues. The germline V gene encodes CDR1 LGHNA and CDR2 YSLEER.

The chain is built from TRBV7-2 and TRBJ2-7, with 8 bases fitting TRBD1. Per the germline V gene, CDR1 is SGHTA and CDR2 is FQGNSA. V lost 7 bases to trimming and J lost 2 bases; unmatched junction nucleotides: 7. The CDR3 totals 14 residues. CDR3 nucleotides: TGTGCCAGCAACTCCAGGGGACAGGCCTACGAGCAGTACTTC. Its protein product is CASNSRGQAYEQYF.

V gene TRBV6-5 combines with J gene TRBJ2-1; possibly TRBD1 or TRBD2 for D (5 bases each). CDR1 MNHEY and CDR2 SVGAGI come from the germline V gene. Trimming shortened V by 0 bases and J by 10 bases, and 13 bases separated the two germline ends. There are 14 residues in the CDR3. CDR3 in DNA: TGTGCCAGCAGTTACTCGAGTGGGGGAGACGAGCAGTTCTTC. Its translation is CASSYSSGGDEQFF.

The sample holds one count of this clone. The J gene is TRBJ2-1, the V gene TRBV6-5, with a possible D match to TRBD1 (6 bases). With 8 bases removed from V and 6 bases from J, the gap between germline ends came to 17 bases. The CDR3 consists of 14 residues. CDR1 is MNHEY, CDR2 SVGAGI, per germline. The CDR3 is CASAPGVAGNEQFF. Here the CDR3 DNA reads TGTGCCAGCGCCCCAGGGGTGGCGGGCAATGAGCAGTTCTTC.

The CDR3 DNA reads TGTGCCAGCAGCTTACAGGGGGCCCAAGAGACCCAGTACTTC. It codes for CASSLQGAQETQYF. The chain recombines TRBV7-3 with TRBJ2-5; 8 positions agree with TRBD1. Germline CDR1 is SGHTA and CDR2 is FQGTGA. There are 14 residues in the CDR3. Germline trimming cut 2 bases from V and 1 base from J; bases unmatched to any gene: 0.

This clone was found a few times. This sequence joins TRBV30 and TRBJ1-5; 7 bases match TRBD1. The CDR3 runs 13 residues. Per the germline V gene, CDR1 is GTSNPN and CDR2 is SVGIG (reference sequence). With 5 bases clipped from V and 3 bases from J, the junction kept 4 bases outside the gene matches. The DNA of the CDR3 is TGTGCCTGGGCCGGGACAGACAATCAGCCCCAGCATTTT. Protein: CAWAGTDNQPQHF. The full variable domain, with the rest looked up from reference TRBV30 and TRBJ1-5, is SQTIHQWPATLVQPVGSPLSLECTVEGTSNPNLYWYRQAAGRGLQLLFYSVGIGQISSEVPQNLSASRPQDRQFILSSKKLLLSDSGFYLCAWAGTDNQPQHFGDGTRLSIL.

This clone was recorded once. This sequence joins TRBV10-3 and TRBJ2-5; unclear D gene. Germline CDR1 and CDR2: ENHRY and SYGVKD. Trimming stripped 2 bases from V and 4 bases from J, with 8 bases between. The CDR3 consists of 13 residues. In nucleotides, the CDR3 is TGTGCCATCAGTGAGGTATCAGGAGAGACCCAGTACTTC. Translating gives CAISEVSGETQYF.

The J gene is TRBJ1-4, the V gene TRBV7-8; D is unclear. This CDR3 has 13 amino acids. V dropped 5 bases and J dropped 5 bases, with 9 bases sitting between them. CDR1 and CDR2 from the germline V gene are SGHVS and FQNEAQ. CDR3 in amino acids: CASSRAGNEKLFF. In nucleotides, the CDR3 is TGTGCCAGCAGCAGGGCGGGAAATGAAAAACTGTTTTTT.

J is TRBJ2-7 and V is TRBV29-1; 7 bases fit TRBD2. This CDR3 contains 14 residues. V trimming: 3 bases; J trimming: 1 base; junction bases outside the gene matches: 6. Germline V gene lookup returns CDR1 SQVTM and CDR2 ANQGSEA. The CDR3 DNA sequence: TGCAGCGTTGATTCGGCAGCGGGGTCCTACGAGCAGTACTTC. It encodes CSVDSAAGSYEQYF.

This chain uses TRBV28 with TRBJ2-7; D is tentatively TRBD1 or TRBD2 (5 bases each). CDR1 MDHEN and CDR2 SYDVKM come from the germline V gene. The CDR3 consists of 15 residues. V dropped 7 bases and J dropped 2 bases, with 18 bases sitting between them. CDR3 sequence (DNA): TGTGCCAGCACCTCCCTCTCGGGGCAAACCTACGAGCAGTACTTC. Translated: CASTSLSGQTYEQYF.

This clone was detected only once. V usage is TRBV12-3 or TRBV12-4 and J usage is TRBJ2-3; the D gene is possibly TRBD2 (6 bases). The CDR3 is 12 residues long. V dropped 5 bases and J dropped 5 bases, with 8 bases sitting between them. The CDR3 nucleotides are TGTGCCAGCAGTGCAGCGGGAGATACGCAGTATTTT. It codes for CASSAAGDTQYF.

The chain combines TRBV5-4 with TRBJ2-5; 8 nucleotides agree with TRBD1. This CDR3 spans 16 amino acids. Looked up from germline, CDR1 is SGHNT and CDR2 is YYREEE (reference sequence). With 2 bases clipped from V and 1 base from J, the junction kept 7 bases outside the gene matches. The CDR3 loop reads CASSLGQGNIQETQYF. As DNA, the CDR3 is TGTGCCAGCAGCTTAGGACAGGGTAACATCCAAGAGACCCAGTACTTC.

This sequence joins TRBV6-5 and TRBJ2-3; no definite D call. Germline CDR1 is MNHEY and CDR2 is SVGAGI. The CDR3 consists of 14 residues. V was cut by 0 bases and J by 4 bases, with 8 bases left in between. Written as DNA, the CDR3 is TGTGCCAGCAGTTACTCGATCAGTGCAGATACGCAGTATTTT. Protein: CASSYSISADTQYF.

A single count supports this clone. V is TRBV7-2 and J is TRBJ1-3, with D possibly being TRBD1 (5 bases). Germline-derived CDR1 and CDR2 are SGHTA and FQGNSA. This CDR3 contains 14 residues. Trimming took off 3 bases at V and 2 bases at J, with 8 bases between the two ends. The CDR3 reads CASSFSGPGNTIYF. Written as DNA, the CDR3 is TGTGCCAGCAGCTTTTCAGGGCCTGGAAACACCATATATTTT.

This chain links TRBV12-5 with TRBJ1-2; D call uncertain. This CDR3 is built from 11 residues. Per germline, CDR1 LGHNT and CDR2 FRNRAP. Trimming cost V 2 bases and J 6 bases, with 4 bases left between them. CDR3 region: CASGLNNGYTF. CDR3 sequence (DNA): TGTGCTAGTGGTTTGAACAATGGCTACACCTTC.

CDR3 nucleotides: TGTGCCAGCAGTTTTACAGGGGGCGATGGCTACACCTTC. This codes for CASSFTGGDGYTF. This chain connects TRBV7-2 to TRBJ1-2; TRBD1 matches 9 bases. The J segment lost 6 bases and the V segment lost 6 bases, leaving 5 bases of the junction unmatched. The CDR3 length is 13 residues. Germline CDR1 is SGHTA and CDR2 is FQGNSA. Based on the CDR3 plus reference TRBV7-2 and TRBJ1-2, the full variable domain is GAGVSQSPSNKVTEKGKDVELRCDPISGHTALYWYRQSLGQGLEFLIYFQGNSAPDKSGLPSDRFSAERTGGSVSTLTIQRTQQEDSAVYLCASSFTGGDGYTFGSGTRLTVV.